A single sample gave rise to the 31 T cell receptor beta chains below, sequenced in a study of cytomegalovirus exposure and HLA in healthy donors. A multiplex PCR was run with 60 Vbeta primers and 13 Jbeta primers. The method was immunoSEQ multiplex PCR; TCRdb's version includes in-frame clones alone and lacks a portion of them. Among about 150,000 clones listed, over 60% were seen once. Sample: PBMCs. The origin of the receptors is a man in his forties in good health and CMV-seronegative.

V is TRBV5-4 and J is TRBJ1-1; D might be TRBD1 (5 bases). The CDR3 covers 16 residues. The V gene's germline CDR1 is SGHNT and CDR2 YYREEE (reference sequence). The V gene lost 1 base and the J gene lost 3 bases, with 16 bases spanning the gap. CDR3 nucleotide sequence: TGTGCCAGCAGCTTGCCGGGGCGGGGGGGGGACACTGAAGCTTTCTTT. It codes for CASSLPGRGGDTEAFF.

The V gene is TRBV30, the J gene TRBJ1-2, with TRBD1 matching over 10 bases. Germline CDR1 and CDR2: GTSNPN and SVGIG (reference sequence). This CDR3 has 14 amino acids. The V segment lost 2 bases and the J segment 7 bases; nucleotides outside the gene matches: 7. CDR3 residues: CAWSSLRTGGGYTF. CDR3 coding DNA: TGTGCCTGGAGTTCTTTACGGACAGGGGGTGGCTACACCTTC.

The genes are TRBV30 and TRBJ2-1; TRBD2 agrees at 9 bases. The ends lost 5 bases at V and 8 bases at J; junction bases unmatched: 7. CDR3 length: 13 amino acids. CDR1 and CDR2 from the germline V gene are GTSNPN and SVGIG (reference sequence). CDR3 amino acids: CAWGSGSFDEQFF. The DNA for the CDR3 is TGTGCCTGGGGTAGCGGGAGCTTCGATGAGCAGTTCTTC.

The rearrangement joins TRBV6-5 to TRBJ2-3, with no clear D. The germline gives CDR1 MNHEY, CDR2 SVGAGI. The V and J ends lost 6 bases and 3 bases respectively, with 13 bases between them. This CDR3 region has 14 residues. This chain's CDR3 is CASRSWLETDTQYF. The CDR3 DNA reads TGTGCCAGCAGGTCGTGGTTAGAGACAGATACGCAGTATTTT.

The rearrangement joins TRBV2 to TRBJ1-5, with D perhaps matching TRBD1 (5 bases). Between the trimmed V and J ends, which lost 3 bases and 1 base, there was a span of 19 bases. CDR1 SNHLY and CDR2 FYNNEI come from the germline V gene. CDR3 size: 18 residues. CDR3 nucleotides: TGTGCCAGCAGTGATGGGTCGCTGGGGGGGGGAAGCAATCAGCCCCAGCATTTT. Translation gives CASSDGSLGGGSNQPQHF.

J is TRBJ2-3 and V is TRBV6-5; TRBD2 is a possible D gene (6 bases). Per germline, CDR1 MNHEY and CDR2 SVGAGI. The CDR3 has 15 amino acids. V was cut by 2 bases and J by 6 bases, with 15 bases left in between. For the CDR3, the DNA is TGTGCCAGCAGTTACGGAGGGTACCGTTTCGATACGCAGTATTTT. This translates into CASSYGGYRFDTQYF.

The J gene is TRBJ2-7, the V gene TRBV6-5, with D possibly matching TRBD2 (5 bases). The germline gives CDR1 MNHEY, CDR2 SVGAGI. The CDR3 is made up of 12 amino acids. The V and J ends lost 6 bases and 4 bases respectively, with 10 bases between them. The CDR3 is CASSPEGYEQYF. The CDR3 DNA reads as TGTGCCAGCAGCCCAGAGGGTTACGAGCAGTACTTC.

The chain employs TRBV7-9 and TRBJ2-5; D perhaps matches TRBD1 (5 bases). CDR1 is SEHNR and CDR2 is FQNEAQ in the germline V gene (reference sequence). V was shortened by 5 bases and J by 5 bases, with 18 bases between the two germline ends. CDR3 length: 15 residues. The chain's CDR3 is CASSLGQMKVETQYF. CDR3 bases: TGTGCCAGCAGCCTCGGACAAATGAAGGTGGAGACCCAGTACTTC.

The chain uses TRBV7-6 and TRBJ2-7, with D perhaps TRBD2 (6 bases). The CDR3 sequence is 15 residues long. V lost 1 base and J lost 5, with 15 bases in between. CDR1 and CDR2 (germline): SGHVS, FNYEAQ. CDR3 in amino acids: CASSLGFAGTHEQYF. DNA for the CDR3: TGTGCCAGCAGCTTAGGATTTGCGGGAACCCACGAGCAGTACTTC.

The CDR3 region has the DNA TGCGCCAGCAGTTCACTACAGGGGGCTGGGGCCAACGTCCTGACTTTC. It is translated as CASSSLQGAGANVLTF. V gene TRBV5-1 combines with J gene TRBJ2-6; 8 bases match TRBD1. The CDR3 runs to 16 residues. V lost 5 bases, J lost 2 bases, and 6 bases stayed unmatched. The V gene's germline CDR1 is SGHRS and CDR2 YFSETQ.

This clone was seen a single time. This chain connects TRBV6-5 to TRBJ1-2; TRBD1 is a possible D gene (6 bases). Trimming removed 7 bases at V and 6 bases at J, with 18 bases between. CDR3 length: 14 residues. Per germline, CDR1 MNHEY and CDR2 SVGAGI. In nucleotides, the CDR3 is TGTGCCAGCACCCAGGGTGGGGGCGCGAATGGCTACACCTTC. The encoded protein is CASTQGGGANGYTF.

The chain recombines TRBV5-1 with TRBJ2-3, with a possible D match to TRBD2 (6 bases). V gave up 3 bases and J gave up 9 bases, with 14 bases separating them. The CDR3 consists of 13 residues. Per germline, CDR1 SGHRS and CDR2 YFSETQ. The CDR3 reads CASSSGSSDTQYF. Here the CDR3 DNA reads TGCGCCAGCAGCTCCGGCTCTAGCGACACGCAGTATTTT.

The CDR3 reads CASSGLWGPYGYTF. CDR3 in DNA: TGTGCCAGCAGCGGCCTTTGGGGCCCGTATGGCTACACCTTC. V and J are TRBV9 and TRBJ1-2; a possible D gene is TRBD1 (5 bases). This CDR3 spans 14 amino acids. With 3 bases removed from V and 5 bases from J, the gap between germline ends came to 14 bases. The germline gives CDR1 SGDLS, CDR2 YYNGEE.

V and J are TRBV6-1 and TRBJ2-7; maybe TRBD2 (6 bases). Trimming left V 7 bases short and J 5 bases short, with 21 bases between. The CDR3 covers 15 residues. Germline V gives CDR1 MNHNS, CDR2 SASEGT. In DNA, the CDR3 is TGTGCCAGCAAGGGGAGGCCCAGGCACCCGCACGAGCAGTACTTC. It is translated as CASKGRPRHPHEQYF.

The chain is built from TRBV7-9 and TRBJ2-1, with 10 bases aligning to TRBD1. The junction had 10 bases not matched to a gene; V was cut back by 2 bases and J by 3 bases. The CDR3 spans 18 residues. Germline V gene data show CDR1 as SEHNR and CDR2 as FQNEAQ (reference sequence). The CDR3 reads CASSLPRDRGRSYNEQFF. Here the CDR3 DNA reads TGTGCCAGCAGCTTACCCCGGGACAGGGGTCGAAGCTACAATGAGCAGTTCTTC.

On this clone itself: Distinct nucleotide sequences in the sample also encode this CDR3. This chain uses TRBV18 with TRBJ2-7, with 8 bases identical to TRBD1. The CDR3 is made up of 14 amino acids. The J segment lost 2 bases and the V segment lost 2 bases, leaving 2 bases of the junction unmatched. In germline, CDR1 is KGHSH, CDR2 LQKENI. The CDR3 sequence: CASSPRQGPYEQYF. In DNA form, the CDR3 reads TGTGCCAGCTCACCAAGACAGGGGCCCTACGAGCAGTACTTC.

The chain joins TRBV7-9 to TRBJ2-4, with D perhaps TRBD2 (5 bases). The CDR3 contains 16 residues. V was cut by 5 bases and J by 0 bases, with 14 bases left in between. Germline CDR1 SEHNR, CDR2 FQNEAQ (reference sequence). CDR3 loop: CASSPGSGPAKNIQYF. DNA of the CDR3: TGTGCCAGCAGCCCGGGGAGCGGTCCAGCCAAAAACATTCAGTACTTC. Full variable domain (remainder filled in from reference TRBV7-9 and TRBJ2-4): DTGVSQNPRHKITKRGQNVTFRCDPISEHNRLYWYRQTLGQGPEFLTYFQNEAQLEKSRLLSDRFSAERPKGSFSTLEIQRTEQGDSAMYLCASSPGSGPAKNIQYFGAGTRLSVL.

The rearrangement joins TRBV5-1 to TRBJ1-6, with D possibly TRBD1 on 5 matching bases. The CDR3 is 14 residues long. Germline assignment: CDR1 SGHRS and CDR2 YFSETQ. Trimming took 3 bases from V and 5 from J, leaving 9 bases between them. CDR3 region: CASSSTGDNSPLHF. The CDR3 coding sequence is TGCGCCAGCAGCTCTACAGGAGATAATTCACCCCTCCACTTT.

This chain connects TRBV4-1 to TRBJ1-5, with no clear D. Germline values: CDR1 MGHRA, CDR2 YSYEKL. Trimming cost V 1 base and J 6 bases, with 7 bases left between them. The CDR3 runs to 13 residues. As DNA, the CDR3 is TGCGCCAGCAGCCAAGTATTGAGTCAGCCCCAGCATTTT. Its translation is CASSQVLSQPQHF.

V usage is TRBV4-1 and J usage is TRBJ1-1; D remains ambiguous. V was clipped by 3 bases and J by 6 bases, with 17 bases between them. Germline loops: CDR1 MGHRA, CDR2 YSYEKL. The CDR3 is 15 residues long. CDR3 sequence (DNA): TGCGCCAGCAGCCATGGCAGAAGTATGGCCTCTGAAGCTTTCTTT. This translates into CASSHGRSMASEAFF.

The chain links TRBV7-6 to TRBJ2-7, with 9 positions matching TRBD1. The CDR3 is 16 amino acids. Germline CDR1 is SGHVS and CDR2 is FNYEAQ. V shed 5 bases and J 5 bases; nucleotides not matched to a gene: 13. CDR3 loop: CASSSRQGQGVHEQYF. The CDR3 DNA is TGTGCCAGCAGCAGCCGTCAGGGACAGGGTGTGCACGAGCAGTACTTC.

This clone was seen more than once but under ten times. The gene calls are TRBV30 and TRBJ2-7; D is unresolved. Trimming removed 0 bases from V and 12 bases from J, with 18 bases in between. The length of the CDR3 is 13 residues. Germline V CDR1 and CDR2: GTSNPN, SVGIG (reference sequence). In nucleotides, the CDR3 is TGTGCCTGGAGTGTAGATCAGGTGGGCGAACGGTACTTC. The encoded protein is CAWSVDQVGERYF.

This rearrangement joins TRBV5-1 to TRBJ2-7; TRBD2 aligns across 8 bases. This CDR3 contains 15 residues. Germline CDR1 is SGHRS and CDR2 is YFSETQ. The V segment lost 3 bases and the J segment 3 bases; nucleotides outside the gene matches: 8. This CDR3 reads CASSSGTSEVYEQYF. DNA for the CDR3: TGCGCCAGCAGCTCAGGGACTAGTGAGGTCTACGAGCAGTACTTC.

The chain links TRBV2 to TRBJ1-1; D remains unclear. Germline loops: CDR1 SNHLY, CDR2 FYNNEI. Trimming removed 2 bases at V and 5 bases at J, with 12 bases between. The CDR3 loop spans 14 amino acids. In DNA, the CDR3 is TGTGCCAGCAGTGAAAGGTGGGCAAGTACTGAAGCTTTCTTT. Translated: CASSERWASTEAFF.

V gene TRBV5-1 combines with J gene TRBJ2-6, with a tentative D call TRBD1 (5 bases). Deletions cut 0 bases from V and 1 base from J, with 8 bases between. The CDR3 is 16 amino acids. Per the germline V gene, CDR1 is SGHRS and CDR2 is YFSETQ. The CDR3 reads CASSLEGFSGANVLTF. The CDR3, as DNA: TGCGCCAGCAGCTTGGAGGGGTTTTCTGGGGCCAACGTCCTGACTTTC.

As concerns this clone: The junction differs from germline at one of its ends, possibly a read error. The CDR3 bases are TGTGCCTGGAGAGGACATAACAATCAGCCCCAGAATTTT. Residues: CAWRGHNNQPQNF. V is TRBV30 and J is TRBJ1-5, with D maybe TRBD1 (5 bases). The germline V gene encodes CDR1 GTSNPN and CDR2 SVGIG (reference sequence). The CDR3 length is 13 residues.

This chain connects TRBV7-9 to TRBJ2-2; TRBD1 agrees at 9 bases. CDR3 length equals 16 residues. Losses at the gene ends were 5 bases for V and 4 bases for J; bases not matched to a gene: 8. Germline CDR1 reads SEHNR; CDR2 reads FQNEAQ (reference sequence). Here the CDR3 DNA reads TGTGCCAGCAGCCAACGGACAGGGGCGGGCACCGGGGAGCTGTTTTTT. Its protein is CASSQRTGAGTGELFF. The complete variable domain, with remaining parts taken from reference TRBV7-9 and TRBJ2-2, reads DTGVSQNPRHKITKRGQNVTFRCDPISEHNRLYWYRQTLGQGPEFLTYFQNEAQLEKSRLLSDRFSAERPKGSFSTLEIQRTEQGDSAMYLCASSQRTGAGTGELFFGEGSRLTVL.

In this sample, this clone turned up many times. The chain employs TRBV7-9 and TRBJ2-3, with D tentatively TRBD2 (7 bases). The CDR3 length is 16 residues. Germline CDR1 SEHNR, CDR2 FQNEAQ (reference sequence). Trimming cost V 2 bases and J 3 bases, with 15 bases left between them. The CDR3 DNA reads TGTGCCAGCAGCTTAAGGGGGGGCGGGAGAACAGATACGCAGTATTTT. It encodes CASSLRGGGRTDTQYF.

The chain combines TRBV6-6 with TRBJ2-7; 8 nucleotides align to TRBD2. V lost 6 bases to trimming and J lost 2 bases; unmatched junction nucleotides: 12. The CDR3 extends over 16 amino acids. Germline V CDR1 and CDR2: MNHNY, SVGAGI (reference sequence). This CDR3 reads CASRTTWTSRPYEQYF. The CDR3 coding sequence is TGTGCCAGCAGGACAACCTGGACTAGCAGACCCTACGAGCAGTACTTC.

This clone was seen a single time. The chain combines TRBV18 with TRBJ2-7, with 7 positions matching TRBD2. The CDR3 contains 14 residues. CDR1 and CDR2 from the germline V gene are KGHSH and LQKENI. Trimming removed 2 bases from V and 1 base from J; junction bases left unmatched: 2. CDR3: CASSPGEGSYEQYF. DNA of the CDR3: TGTGCCAGCTCACCAGGGGAGGGGTCCTACGAGCAGTACTTC.

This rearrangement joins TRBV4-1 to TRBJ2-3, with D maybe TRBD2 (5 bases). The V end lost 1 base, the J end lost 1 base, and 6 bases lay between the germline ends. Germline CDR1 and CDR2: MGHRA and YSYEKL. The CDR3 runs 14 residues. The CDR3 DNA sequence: TGCGCCAGCAGCCAAGGGCGGGGCACAGATACGCAGTATTTT. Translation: CASSQGRGTDTQYF.